These T cell receptor beta chains were read from a single sample in a study of naive and memory T cell subsets. TCRdb re-derived calls from the UMI-ligation and nested PCR reads in MiXCR, one entry per CDR3 protein. This table holds fewer than 35,000 distinct CDR3 sequences, about 6.2% found once. Sequenced material: skin, taken from a tuberculin skin test site. Receptor source: an adult in good health. CDR3s include the opening cysteine and the closing phenylalanine or tryptophan. Each record gives: D gene, clone size, V gene, J gene, CDR3 protein, CDR3 DNA. The D gene is left open where the match is weak. Some rows have no size entry. The others give once, few or many, or a class for an expanded clone.

>.|.|TRBV7-2|TRBJ2-1
CASSLDPNPGVIFNEQFF
TGTGCCAGCAGCTTAGACCCCAACCCGGGCGTCATTTTCAATGAGCAGTTCTTC
>.|many|TRBV11-2|TRBJ1-5
CASSTGTVVGNQPQHF
TGTGCCAGCAGCACAGGGACGGTGGTAGGCAATCAGCCCCAGCATTTT
>.|.|TRBV6-5|TRBJ2-1
CASSYGLGDEQFF
TGTGCCAGCAGTTACGGGTTGGGGGATGAGCAGTTCTTC
>.|many|TRBV7-3|TRBJ2-3
CASSPQGRTNTDTQYF
TGTGCCAGCAGCCCTCAGGGGCGGACCAACACAGATACGCAGTATTTT
>.|many|TRBV14|TRBJ1-6
CASRAQGISPLHF
TGTGCCAGCAGAGCACAGGGAATATCACCCCTCCACTTT
>.|.|TRBV12-5|TRBJ1-5
CASGPSNQPQHF
TGTGCTAGTGGTCCTAGCAATCAGCCCCAGCATTTT
>.|many|TRBV5-6|TRBJ2-7
CASSVGRTYEQYF
TGTGCCAGCAGCGTAGGGAGGACCTACGAGCAGTACTTC
>.|.|TRBV2|TRBJ1-4
CASRKVLDEKLFF
TGTGCCAGCAGAAAAGTCTTGGATGAAAAACTGTTTTTT
>TRBD1|many|TRBV9|TRBJ2-3
CASSKSQQGLRTDTQYF
TGTGCCAGCAGCAAGAGCCAACAGGGGTTAAGGACAGATACGCAGTATTTT
>TRBD1|many|TRBV5-1|TRBJ2-3
CASSLETGTDTQYF
TGCGCCAGCAGCTTGGAGACAGGGACAGATACGCAGTATTTT
>.|many|TRBV5-6|TRBJ2-1
CASSLGHNNEQFF
TGTGCCAGCAGCCTCGGACATAACAATGAGCAGTTCTTC
>.|many|TRBV21-1|TRBJ1-5
CASTNATAAGRNQPQHF
TGTGCCAGCACCAACGCGACTGCAGCGGGGCGCAATCAGCCCCAGCATTTT
>.|many|TRBV12-3/TRBV12-4|TRBJ2-6
CASSLGRGSGANVLTF
TGTGCCAGCAGTTTAGGGAGGGGCTCTGGGGCCAACGTCCTGACTTTC
>.|.|TRBV18|TRBJ2-7
CASSPAVRCSGEQYF
TGTGCCAGCTCACCGGCAGTAAGGTGTTCGGGCGAGCAGTACTTC
>.|few|TRBV12-3/TRBV12-4|TRBJ1-2
CASSQQETNYGYTF
TGTGCCAGCAGCCAACAGGAAACCAACTATGGCTACACCTTC
>TRBD2|many|TRBV6-2/TRBV6-3|TRBJ2-7
CASSYSRLAGGGEQYF
TGTGCCAGCAGTTACTCTCGGCTAGCGGGGGGTGGCGAGCAGTACTTC